Presented here are 14 T cell receptor beta chains from one specimen sequenced in a study of neurological immune-mediated disorders. In TCRdb, the 5' RACE reads were re-called with MiXCR into one record per CDR3 protein. The sample has roughly 56,000 distinct CDR3 sequences; under 3.5% are singletons. Sequenced sample: PBMCs. Receptors originate from a woman aged 55-70 years with multiple sclerosis.

This clonotype has at least ten counts. J is TRBJ1-4 and V is TRBV11-2, with D uncertain. The germline V gene encodes CDR1 SGHAT and CDR2 FQNNGV. This CDR3 spans 15 amino acids. Trimming took off 1 base at V and 6 bases at J, with 12 bases between the two ends. CDR3 sequence reads: CASSLGTAKYEKLFF. In DNA form, the CDR3 reads TGTGCCAGCAGCTTAGGGACGGCAAAGTATGAAAAACTGTTTTTT.

This clonotype was seen repeatedly, ten times or more. This sequence joins TRBV9 and TRBJ2-7, with TRBD1 as a possible D gene (6 bases). The germline V and J ends were trimmed by 5 bases and 3 bases, with 12 bases remaining between them. The CDR3 covers 13 residues. Germline V gene lookup returns CDR1 SGDLS and CDR2 YYNGEE. The CDR3 region is CASSRDIYYEQYF. The CDR3 DNA reads TGTGCCAGCAGTCGGGACATCTACTACGAGCAGTACTTC.

This clonotype was found many times. The chain employs TRBV20-1 and TRBJ2-7; 8 bases match TRBD1. Trimming cost V 1 base and J 1 base; bases outside gene matches: 9. CDR1 and CDR2 (germline): DFQATT, SNEGSKA (reference sequence). The CDR3 is made up of 16 amino acids. The CDR3, as DNA: TGCAGTGCTAGAGTGAGGCAGGGGGCTTATTCCTACGAGCAGTACTTC. It codes for CSARVRQGAYSYEQYF.

Ten or more counts support this clonotype. V usage is TRBV12-3 or TRBV12-4 and J usage is TRBJ2-6; D not resolved. Trimming took 5 bases from V and 2 from J, leaving 10 bases between them. The CDR3 runs to 15 residues. The CDR3 nucleotides read TGTGCCAGCAGTCCAGGTCCGACTGGGGCCAACGTCCTGACTTTC. The encoded protein is CASSPGPTGANVLTF.

This clonotype came up many times. The chain employs TRBV20-1 and TRBJ2-3; D is uncertain. Germline V gene data show CDR1 as DFQATT and CDR2 as SNEGSKA (reference sequence). V was clipped by 3 bases and J by 6 bases, with 13 bases between them. This CDR3 region has 13 residues. In DNA, the CDR3 is TGCAGTGCTAGGTTGAATATTCCTGATACGCAGTATTTT. Encoded protein: CSARLNIPDTQYF.

In its sample, this clonotype was seen a few times. In DNA, the CDR3 is TGTGCCAGCAGTTCGTGGACCCGGACTAGCGGGGGGGCCTCCTACAATGAGCAGTTCTTC. It translates to CASSSWTRTSGGASYNEQFF. This chain joins TRBV27 and TRBJ2-1; 15 bases fit TRBD2. V was pared by 4 bases and J by 0 bases, with 10 bases of the junction left unmatched. The germline V gene encodes CDR1 MNHEY and CDR2 SMNVEV (reference sequence). CDR3 size: 20 residues.

A few counts support this clonotype. The chain links TRBV10-1 to TRBJ2-5, with D maybe TRBD2 (6 bases). The V gene lost 3 bases and the J gene lost 5 bases, with 10 bases spanning the gap. This CDR3 comprises 13 residues. CDR1 is WNHNN and CDR2 is SYGVQD in the germline V gene (reference sequence). The CDR3 sequence: CASSEGGTETQYF. CDR3 nucleotides: TGCGCCAGCAGTGAAGGCGGGACGGAGACCCAGTACTTC.

This clonotype has ten or more counts. The chain uses TRBV11-2 and TRBJ2-5; 10 nucleotides line up with TRBD1. After removal of 1 base from V and 4 bases from J, the junction contained 9 bases not matched to a gene. The CDR3 loop spans 17 amino acids. Germline assignment: CDR1 SGHAT and CDR2 FQNNGV. The CDR3 nucleotides read TGTGCCAGCAGCTTAGGGGGACAGGGGCATGCGGGAGAGACCCAGTACTTC. The encoded protein is CASSLGGQGHAGETQYF.

This clonotype was recorded many times. The chain is built from TRBV9 and TRBJ1-2; a possible D gene is TRBD1 (6 bases). The ends were cut back, 0 bases at V and 5 bases at J, with 14 bases in the middle. This CDR3 spans 15 amino acids. Per the germline V gene, CDR1 is SGDLS and CDR2 is YYNGEE. DNA of the CDR3: TGTGCCAGCAGCGTAGATTGGACAGCCCGATATGGCTACACCTTC. Residues: CASSVDWTARYGYTF.

This clonotype was recorded many times. The chain couples TRBV3-1 to TRBJ1-3; tentative D call: TRBD1 (5 bases). The V end lost 3 bases, the J end lost 0 bases, and 12 bases lay between the germline ends. This CDR3 comprises 16 residues. The germline V gene encodes CDR1 LGHDT and CDR2 YNNKEL (reference sequence). CDR3 residues: CASSHPGLYSGNTIYF. As DNA, the CDR3 is TGTGCCAGCAGCCATCCAGGGTTATACTCTGGAAACACCATATATTTT.

This clonotype was observed at least ten times. J is TRBJ2-7 and V is TRBV2, with D unresolved. Germline loops: CDR1 SNHLY, CDR2 FYNNEI. The CDR3 runs 12 residues. V gave up 6 bases and J gave up 0 bases, with 6 bases separating them. This CDR3 is CASRKSSYEQYF. DNA for the CDR3: TGTGCCAGCAGGAAAAGCTCCTACGAGCAGTACTTC.

This clonotype was seen repeatedly, ten times or more. CDR3 sequence (DNA): TGCGCCAGCAGCTTACAGGGCTATGAGCAGTTCTTC. Residues: CASSLQGYEQFF. The chain uses TRBV5-1 and TRBJ2-1; weak D call: TRBD1 (6 bases). The CDR3 has 12 residues. Germline CDR1 SGHRS, CDR2 YFSETQ. V lost 2 bases to trimming and J lost 8 bases, with 8 bases between them.

A remark on this clonotype: A much larger clone is a single base away; this may be a read error. The chain recombines TRBV10-3 with TRBJ1-2; the D gene is possibly TRBD1 (5 bases). CDR3 size: 12 residues. Germline V gives CDR1 ENHRY, CDR2 SYGVKD. The CDR3 sequence: CDISATAYGYTF. The CDR3 DNA is TGTGACATCAGTGCGACAGCCTATGGCTACACCTTC.

This clonotype was detected ten times or more. The chain uses TRBV20-1 and TRBJ2-1; 14 bases map to TRBD2. The ends lost 2 bases at V and 7 bases at J; junction bases unmatched: 7. From germline, CDR1 is DFQATT and CDR2 SNEGSKA (reference sequence). This CDR3 region has 16 residues. The chain's CDR3 is CSARPGLAGGTNEQFF. For the CDR3, the DNA is TGCAGTGCTAGACCCGGACTAGCGGGAGGTACGAATGAGCAGTTCTTC.